A selection of T cell receptor beta chains follows, all from one sample in a study of cytomegalovirus exposure and HLA in healthy donors. Clones were sequenced by immunoSEQ multiplex PCR, and TCRdb holds only the in-frame ones, with some missing. The sample contains about 130,000 clones, over 60% of which appear only once. Sequenced: PBMCs. The receptors shown here come from a female donor in good health and CMV-seropositive. Each CDR3 is given with its conserved first and last residue. A D gene is named only where the DNA matches it firmly. Rows may omit the clone size; those that give it use once, few, many or a size class.

J: TRBJ2-7
V: TRBV5-5
D: TRBD2
size: -
DNA: TGTGCCAGCAGCTTGGGGGATGCGGGGGGACAGTACTTC
CDR3: CASSLGDAGGQYF

J: TRBJ2-1
V: TRBV12-2
D: -
size: -
DNA: TGTGCAAGTCGCGGCAGGACTAGCGGGGTATACAATGAGCAGTTCTTC
CDR3: CASRGRTSGVYNEQFF

J: TRBJ2-1
V: TRBV25-1
D: -
size: few
DNA: TGTGCCAGCAGTGGGGCGCTAACTAGATCCTACAATGAGCAGTTCTTC
CDR3: CASSGALTRSYNEQFF

J: TRBJ2-7
V: TRBV13
D: TRBD2
size: -
DNA: TGTGCCAGCAGCAGACGACTAGCGGGAGATCCCTACGAGCAGTACTTC
CDR3: CASSRRLAGDPYEQYF

J: TRBJ1-5
V: TRBV6-6
D: TRBD1
size: -
DNA: TGTGCCAGCAGTTACGGACAGGGGGTAGGCAATCAGCCCCAGCATTTT
CDR3: CASSYGQGVGNQPQHF

J: TRBJ2-2
V: TRBV21-1
D: -
size: once
DNA: TGTGCCAGCAGGCCCAAGGGGGCCGGGGAGCTGTTTTTT
CDR3: CASRPKGAGELFF

J: TRBJ2-5
V: TRBV5-4
D: TRBD2
size: -
DNA: TGTGCCAGCAGCTCCCCCGGGCTAGCGGGAGGCCGGGAGACCCAGTACTTC
CDR3: CASSSPGLAGGRETQYF

J: TRBJ2-5
V: TRBV10-3
D: -
size: few
DNA: TGTGCCATCAGTAACCGGGACACCCAAGAGACCCAGTACTTC
CDR3: CAISNRDTQETQYF

J: TRBJ2-5
V: TRBV7-8
D: -
size: once
DNA: TGTGCCAGCAGCTTAGTGCCGGGAGAAGAGACCCAGTACTTC
CDR3: CASSLVPGEETQYF

J: TRBJ1-2
V: TRBV28
D: -
size: -
DNA: TGTGCCAGCAGTTTTTCTGGGGGGAAGTTCTATGGCTACACCTTC
CDR3: CASSFSGGKFYGYTF

J: TRBJ1-5
V: TRBV6-5
D: -
size: -
DNA: TGTGCCAGCAGGGAGACCCACAATCAGCCCCAGCATTTT
CDR3: CASRETHNQPQHF

J: TRBJ2-2
V: TRBV25-1
D: TRBD1
size: -
DNA: TGTGCCAGCCAAGAGACAGGGTGGATGGCCGGGGAGCTGTTTTTT
CDR3: CASQETGWMAGELFF

J: TRBJ1-1
V: TRBV5-1
D: -
size: -
DNA: TGCGCCAGCAGCTTGTCACGACTCCCGAACACTGAAGCTTTCTTT
CDR3: CASSLSRLPNTEAFF

J: TRBJ1-2
V: TRBV5-1
D: TRBD1
size: -
DNA: TGCGCCAGCAGCTTAACTACAGGGGCCACAAACTATGGCTACACCTTC
CDR3: CASSLTTGATNYGYTF

J: TRBJ1-5
V: TRBV6-1
D: -
size: -
DNA: TGTGCCAGCAGGCGACAGGGCAATCAGCCCCAGCATTTT
CDR3: CASRRQGNQPQHF

J: TRBJ2-5
V: TRBV7-3
D: TRBD1
size: -
DNA: TGTGCCAGCAGCCAAACCGGGACAGAAGAGACCCAGTACTTC
CDR3: CASSQTGTEETQYF

J: TRBJ1-4
V: TRBV18
D: -
size: -
DNA: TGTGCCAGCTCACGGTCAGGCGAAGAAAAACTGTTTTTT
CDR3: CASSRSGEEKLFF

J: TRBJ2-3
V: TRBV5-5
D: -
size: once
DNA: TGTGCCAGCAGCTTGCAGGCGAGCACAGATACGCAGTATTTT
CDR3: CASSLQASTDTQYF

J: TRBJ2-3
V: TRBV7-2
D: -
size: -
DNA: TGTGCCAGCAGCTTATCGTCAGATACGCAGTATTTT
CDR3: CASSLSSDTQYF

J: TRBJ1-4
V: TRBV19
D: -
size: -
DNA: TGTGCCAGTAGTATAGCGAGGGAGCCTCCTAATGAAAAACTGTTTTTT
CDR3: CASSIAREPPNEKLFF

J: TRBJ2-3
V: TRBV9
D: -
size: -
DNA: TGTGCCAGCAGCGCAGCGTTGGGTGCAGATACGCAGTATTTT
CDR3: CASSAALGADTQYF

J: TRBJ1-1
V: TRBV5-1
D: -
size: -
DNA: TGCGCCAGCAGCTTGGCCAGGGCGAACACTGAAGCTTTCTTT
CDR3: CASSLARANTEAFF

J: TRBJ1-1
V: TRBV7-3
D: -
size: -
DNA: TGTGCCAGCAGCTTAAGCCCAGGGGCCACTGAAGCTTTCTTT
CDR3: CASSLSPGATEAFF

J: TRBJ2-7
V: TRBV6-5
D: -
size: -
DNA: TGTGCCAGCAGTTACCGGGGCGAGCAGTACTTC
CDR3: CASSYRGEQYF

J: TRBJ1-4
V: TRBV19
D: -
size: -
DNA: TGTGCCAGTAGTATCTTTGGAGGGAATGAAAAACTGTTTTTT
CDR3: CASSIFGGNEKLFF

J: TRBJ2-5
V: TRBV19
D: -
size: -
DNA: TGTGCCAGTAGTATGGGGGGTGAGACCCAGTACTTC
CDR3: CASSMGGETQYF

J: TRBJ1-2
V: TRBV30
D: -
size: -
DNA: TGTGCCTGGAGTCCGGGTTATGGCTACACCTTC
CDR3: CAWSPGYGYTF

J: TRBJ1-1
V: TRBV10-1
D: -
size: -
DNA: TGCGCCAGCAGAAGCAAGAAGAACACTGAAGCTTTCTTT
CDR3: CASRSKKNTEAFF

J: TRBJ2-7
V: TRBV11-1
D: TRBD2
size: -
DNA: TGTGCCAGCAGCTTAAGTGGGGGGGCCTACGAGCAGTACTTC
CDR3: CASSLSGGAYEQYF

J: TRBJ2-7
V: TRBV6-5
D: TRBD2
size: -
DNA: TGTGCCAGCAACCCCGGGGGGTTCTACGAGCAGTACTTC
CDR3: CASNPGGFYEQYF

J: TRBJ1-4
V: TRBV9
D: -
size: -
DNA: TGTGCCAGCAGCGTAGGGATAGGAGTTATTAATGAAAAACTGTTTTTT
CDR3: CASSVGIGVINEKLFF

J: TRBJ2-7
V: TRBV29-1
D: TRBD1
size: -
DNA: TGCAGCGTTGAAGATGATACAGGGGCCACCTACGAGCAGTACTTC
CDR3: CSVEDDTGATYEQYF

J: TRBJ2-1
V: TRBV10-3
D: TRBD1
size: -
DNA: TGTGCCATCAGTGAGTCTACGGGACAGGGGCTGTACAATGAGCAGTTCTTC
CDR3: CAISESTGQGLYNEQFF